The rows below give T cell receptor beta chains drawn from one sample of a study of blood T cell repertoires in COVID-19. This table comes from immunoSEQ multiplex PCR, and its TCRdb copy is limited to in-frame clones, with some not included. Of approximately 200,000 clones listed, more than 70% are singletons. The sequencing input was PBMCs or T cells enriched from blood (not recorded which). These receptors all come from a woman in her forties with acute COVID-19. Each CDR3 is given with its conserved first and last residue.

v_gene,j_gene,CDR3aa
TRBV27,TRBJ1-5,CASSLGGAQPQHF
TRBV25-1,TRBJ2-7,CASSPNRGLEQYF
TRBV11-2,TRBJ1-4,CASSLASGEKLFF
TRBV3-1/TRBV3-2,TRBJ1-2,CASSPGSRQTTYGYTF
TRBV5-6,TRBJ1-2,CASSYTRTDYGYTF
TRBV9,TRBJ1-3,CASASSRNTIYF
TRBV28,TRBJ1-6,CASSSLQGLGNSPLHF
TRBV20-1,TRBJ1-1,CSASVGGFGTEAFF
TRBV23-1,TRBJ1-3,CASSQPGQGGKSSGNTIYF
TRBV5-6,TRBJ1-1,CASSRDPGGVGTEAFF
TRBV4-1,TRBJ2-2,CASSQERESFTGELFF